The next 4 T cell receptor beta chains were all read from a single sample in a study of PD-L1 blockade in urothelial cancer. Time point denoted: pretreatment peripheral blood. Generated by immunoSEQ multiplex PCR, the TCRdb table keeps only in-frame clones and is missing some. The profile shows 54,000 or so clones, about 80% of them singletons. The sample was PBMCs, taken around atezolizumab (anti-PD-L1) treatment. The receptors originated from a man aged 50-59 years with urothelial cancer.

J is TRBJ2-7 and V is TRBV9, with D perhaps TRBD2 (7 bases). Germline V lookup: CDR1 SGDLS, CDR2 YYNGEE. The CDR3 is made up of 15 amino acids. Trimming took 0 bases from V and 3 from J, leaving 13 bases between them. Written as DNA, the CDR3 is TGTGCCAGCAGCGTAGATGGGGGGGGGCACTACGAGCAGTACTTC. Encoded protein: CASSVDGGGHYEQYF.

In its sample, this clone was seen once. The CDR3 DNA reads as TGCGCCAGCCGGGGGGGCCCCGGGGAGCTGTTTTTT. Amino acid sequence: CASRGGPGELFF. The rearrangement uses TRBV5-1 and TRBJ2-2, with TRBD2 matching over 8 bases. CDR1 and CDR2 from the germline V gene are SGHRS and YFSETQ. The CDR3 length is 12 residues. The trim removed 7 bases at V and 6 bases at J, leaving 2 bases unmatched. The entire variable domain, with the rest obtained from reference TRBV5-1 and TRBJ2-2, is as follows: KAGVTQTPRYLIKTRGQQVTLSCSPISGHRSVSWYQQTPGQGLQFLFEYFSETQRNKGNFPGRFSGRQFSNSRSEMNVSTLELGDSALYLCASRGGPGELFFGEGSRLTVL.

V is TRBV9 and J is TRBJ1-5, with a possible D match to TRBD1 (5 bases). This CDR3 is 15 amino acids long. The germline V gene has CDR1 SGDLS and CDR2 YYNGEE. V was clipped by 0 bases and J by 4 bases, with 11 bases between them. CDR3 region: CASSVDGAGNQPQHF. Written as DNA, the CDR3 is TGTGCCAGCAGCGTAGATGGGGCGGGAAATCAGCCCCAGCATTTT.

The V gene is TRBV5-1, the J gene TRBJ1-1; 9 bases match TRBD1. Trimming took 5 bases from V and 4 from J; bases not matched to a gene: 3. The germline CDR1 and CDR2 sequences are SGHRS and YFSETQ. This CDR3 is 13 amino acids long. The CDR3 region is CASRPTGGTEAFF. In DNA form, the CDR3 reads TGCGCCAGCAGACCGACAGGGGGCACTGAAGCTTTCTTT. The variable domain in full, completed from reference TRBV5-1 and TRBJ1-1, reads KAGVTQTPRYLIKTRGQQVTLSCSPISGHRSVSWYQQTPGQGLQFLFEYFSETQRNKGNFPGRFSGRQFSNSRSEMNVSTLELGDSALYLCASRPTGGTEAFFGQGTRLTVV.